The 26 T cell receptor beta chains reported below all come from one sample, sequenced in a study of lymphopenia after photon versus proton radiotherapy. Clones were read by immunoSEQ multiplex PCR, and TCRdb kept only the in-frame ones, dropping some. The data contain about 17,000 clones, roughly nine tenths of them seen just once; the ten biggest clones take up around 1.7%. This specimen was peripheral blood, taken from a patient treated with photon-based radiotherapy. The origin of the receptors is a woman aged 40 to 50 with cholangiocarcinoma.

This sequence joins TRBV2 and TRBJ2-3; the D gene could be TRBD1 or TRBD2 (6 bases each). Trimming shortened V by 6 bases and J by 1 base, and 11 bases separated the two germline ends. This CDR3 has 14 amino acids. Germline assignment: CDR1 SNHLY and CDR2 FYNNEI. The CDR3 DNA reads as TGTGCCAGCAGGGGGGGCGCAGGCACAGATACGCAGTATTTT. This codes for CASRGGAGTDTQYF.

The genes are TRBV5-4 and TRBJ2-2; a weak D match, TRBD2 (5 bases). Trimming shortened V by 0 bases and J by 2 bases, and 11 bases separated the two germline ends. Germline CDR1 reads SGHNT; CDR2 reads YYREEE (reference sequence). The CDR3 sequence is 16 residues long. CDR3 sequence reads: CASSLVPDYNTGELFF. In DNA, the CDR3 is TGTGCCAGCAGCTTGGTTCCAGACTACAACACCGGGGAGCTGTTTTTT.

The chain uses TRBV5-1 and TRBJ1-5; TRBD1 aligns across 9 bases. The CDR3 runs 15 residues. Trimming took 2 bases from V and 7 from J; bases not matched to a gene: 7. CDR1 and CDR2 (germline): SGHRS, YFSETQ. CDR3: CASSFTGGKEQPQHF. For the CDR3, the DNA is TGCGCCAGCAGCTTTACAGGGGGCAAGGAACAGCCCCAGCATTTT.

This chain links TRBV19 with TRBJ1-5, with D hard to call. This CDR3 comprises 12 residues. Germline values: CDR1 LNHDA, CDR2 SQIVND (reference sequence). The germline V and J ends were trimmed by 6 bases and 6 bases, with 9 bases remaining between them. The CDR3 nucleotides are TGTGCCAGTAGCCCTGCTGGTCAGCCCCAGCATTTT. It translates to CASSPAGQPQHF.

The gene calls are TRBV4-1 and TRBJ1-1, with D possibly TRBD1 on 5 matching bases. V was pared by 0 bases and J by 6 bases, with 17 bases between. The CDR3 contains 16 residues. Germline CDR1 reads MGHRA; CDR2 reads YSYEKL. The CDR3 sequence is CASSQDPQTDNAEAFF. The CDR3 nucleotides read TGCGCCAGCAGCCAAGATCCTCAGACAGACAACGCTGAAGCTTTCTTT.

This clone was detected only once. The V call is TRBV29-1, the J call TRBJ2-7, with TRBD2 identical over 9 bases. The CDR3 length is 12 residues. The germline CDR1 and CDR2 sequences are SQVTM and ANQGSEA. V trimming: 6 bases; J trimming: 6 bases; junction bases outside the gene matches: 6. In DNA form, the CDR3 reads TGCAGCGTGCGGGAGGGCCCCGGCGAGCAGTACTTC. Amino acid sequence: CSVREGPGEQYF.

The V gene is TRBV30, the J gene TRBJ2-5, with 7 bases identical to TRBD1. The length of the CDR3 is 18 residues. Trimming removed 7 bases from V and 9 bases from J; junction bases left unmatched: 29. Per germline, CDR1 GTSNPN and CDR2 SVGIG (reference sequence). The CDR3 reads CAYRGSDSTWQGQGAQYF. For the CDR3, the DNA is TGTGCCTATAGGGGTTCCGACTCGACCTGGCAGGGGCAGGGGGCCCAGTACTTC.

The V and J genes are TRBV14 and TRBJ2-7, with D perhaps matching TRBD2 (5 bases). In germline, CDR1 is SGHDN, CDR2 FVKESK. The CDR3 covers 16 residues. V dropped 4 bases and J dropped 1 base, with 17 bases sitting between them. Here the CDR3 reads CASSLSSEDPSYEQYF. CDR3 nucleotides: TGTGCCAGCAGCCTTTCATCGGAGGACCCTTCCTACGAGCAGTACTTC. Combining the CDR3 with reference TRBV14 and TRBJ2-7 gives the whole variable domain EAGVTQFPSHSVIEKGQTVTLRCDPISGHDNLYWYRRVMGKEIKFLLHFVKESKQDESGMPNNRFLAERTGGTYSTLKVQPAELEDSGVYFCASSLSSEDPSYEQYFGPGTRLTVT.

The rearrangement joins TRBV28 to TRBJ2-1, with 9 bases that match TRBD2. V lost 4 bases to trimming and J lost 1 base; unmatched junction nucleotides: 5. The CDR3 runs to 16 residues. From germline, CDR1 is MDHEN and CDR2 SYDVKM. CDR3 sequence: CASSSGTSLSYNEQFF. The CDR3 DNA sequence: TGTGCCAGCAGTTCTGGGACTAGCCTATCCTACAATGAGCAGTTCTTC.

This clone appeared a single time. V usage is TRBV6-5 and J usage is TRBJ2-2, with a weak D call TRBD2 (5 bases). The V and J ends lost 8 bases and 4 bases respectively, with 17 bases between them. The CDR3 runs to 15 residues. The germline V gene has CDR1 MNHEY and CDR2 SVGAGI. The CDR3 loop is CASSSGRLGTGELFF. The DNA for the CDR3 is TGTGCCAGCTCCTCGGGAAGGCTCGGCACCGGGGAGCTGTTTTTT.

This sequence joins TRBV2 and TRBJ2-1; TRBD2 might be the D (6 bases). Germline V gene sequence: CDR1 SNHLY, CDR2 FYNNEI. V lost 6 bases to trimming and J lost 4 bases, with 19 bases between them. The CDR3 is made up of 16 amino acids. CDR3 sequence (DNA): TGTGCCAGCAGCCAGGACGGGAGCGTATTATACAATGAGCAGTTCTTC. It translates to CASSQDGSVLYNEQFF. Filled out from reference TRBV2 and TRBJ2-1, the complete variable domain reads EPEVTQTPSHQVTQMGQEVILRCVPISNHLYFYWYRQILGQKVEFLVSFYNNEISEKSEIFDDQFSVERPDGSNFTLKIRSTKLEDSAMYFCASSQDGSVLYNEQFFGPGTRLTVL.

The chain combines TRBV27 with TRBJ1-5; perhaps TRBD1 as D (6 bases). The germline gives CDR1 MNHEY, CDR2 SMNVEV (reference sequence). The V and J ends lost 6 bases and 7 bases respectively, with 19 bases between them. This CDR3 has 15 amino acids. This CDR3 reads CASSINAGESQPQHF. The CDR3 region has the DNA TGTGCCAGCAGCATCAACGCAGGGGAGAGCCAGCCCCAGCATTTT.

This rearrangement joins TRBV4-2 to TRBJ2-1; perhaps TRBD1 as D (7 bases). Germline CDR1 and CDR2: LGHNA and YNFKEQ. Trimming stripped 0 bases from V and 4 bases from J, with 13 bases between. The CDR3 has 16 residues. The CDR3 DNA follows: TGTGCCAGCAGCCAAGACCAGGGGGGAATGTACAATGAGCAGTTCTTC. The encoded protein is CASSQDQGGMYNEQFF.

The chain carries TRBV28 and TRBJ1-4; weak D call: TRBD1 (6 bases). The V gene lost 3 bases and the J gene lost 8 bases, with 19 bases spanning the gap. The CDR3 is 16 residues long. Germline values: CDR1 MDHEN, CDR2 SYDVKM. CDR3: CASSFPGAGAGEKLFF. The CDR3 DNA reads TGTGCCAGCAGTTTCCCGGGGGCAGGAGCAGGGGAAAAACTGTTTTTT.

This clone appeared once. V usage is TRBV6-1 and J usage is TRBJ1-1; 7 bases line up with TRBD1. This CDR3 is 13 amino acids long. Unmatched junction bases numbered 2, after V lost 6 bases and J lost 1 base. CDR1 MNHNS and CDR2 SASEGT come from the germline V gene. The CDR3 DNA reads TGTGCCAGCAGGACAGGGTCGAACACTGAAGCTTTCTTT. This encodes CASRTGSNTEAFF.

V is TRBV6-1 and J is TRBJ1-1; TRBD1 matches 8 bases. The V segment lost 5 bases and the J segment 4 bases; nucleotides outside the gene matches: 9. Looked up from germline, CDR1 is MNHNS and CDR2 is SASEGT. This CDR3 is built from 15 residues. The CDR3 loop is CASSKGQGDITEAFF. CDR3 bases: TGTGCCAGCAGTAAAGGACAGGGAGATATCACTGAAGCTTTCTTT.

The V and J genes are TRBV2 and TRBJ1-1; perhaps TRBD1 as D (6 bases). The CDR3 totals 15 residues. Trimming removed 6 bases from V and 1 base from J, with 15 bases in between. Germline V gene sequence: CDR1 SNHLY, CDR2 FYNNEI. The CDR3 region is CASSGWTAENTEAFF. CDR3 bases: TGTGCCAGCAGCGGATGGACAGCGGAGAACACTGAAGCTTTCTTT.

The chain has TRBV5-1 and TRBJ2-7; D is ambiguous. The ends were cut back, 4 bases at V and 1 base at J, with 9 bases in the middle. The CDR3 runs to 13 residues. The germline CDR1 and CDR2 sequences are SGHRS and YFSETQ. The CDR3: CASSHSPSYEQYF. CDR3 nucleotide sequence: TGCGCCAGCAGCCATTCCCCTTCCTACGAGCAGTACTTC.

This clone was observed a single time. The CDR3 region has the DNA TGTGCCAGTAAACCCGGGAGGGAGAGTGAGCAGTTCTTC. As protein: CASKPGRESEQFF. The chain carries TRBV6-5 and TRBJ2-1, with TRBD2 identical over 8 bases. CDR1 MNHEY and CDR2 SVGAGI come from the germline V gene. J was trimmed by 9 bases and V by 9 bases; bases with no gene match: 10. The CDR3 spans 13 residues.

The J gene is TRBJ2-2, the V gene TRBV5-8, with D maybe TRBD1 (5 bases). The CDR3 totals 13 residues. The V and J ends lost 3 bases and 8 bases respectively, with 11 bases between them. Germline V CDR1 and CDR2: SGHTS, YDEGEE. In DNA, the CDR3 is TGTGCCAGCAGCTCCCGACAGCCTGGGGAGCTGTTTTTT. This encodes CASSSRQPGELFF. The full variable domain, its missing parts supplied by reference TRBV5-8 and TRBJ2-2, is EAGVTQSPTHLIKTRGQQATLRCSPISGHTSVYWYQQALGLGLQFLLWYDEGEERNRGNFPPRFSGRQFPNYSSELNVNALELEDSALYLCASSSRQPGELFFGEGSRLTVL.

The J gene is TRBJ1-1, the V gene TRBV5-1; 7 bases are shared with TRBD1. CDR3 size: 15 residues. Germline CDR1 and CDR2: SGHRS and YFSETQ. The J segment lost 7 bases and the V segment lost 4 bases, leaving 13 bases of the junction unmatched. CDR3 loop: CASSRGGGSDVEAFF. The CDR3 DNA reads TGCGCCAGCAGCCGAGGAGGGGGCTCCGACGTTGAAGCTTTCTTT.

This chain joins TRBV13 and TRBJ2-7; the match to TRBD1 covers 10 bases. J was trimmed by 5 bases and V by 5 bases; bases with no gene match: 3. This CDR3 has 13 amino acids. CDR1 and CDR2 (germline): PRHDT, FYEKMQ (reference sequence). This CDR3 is CASSPGTGDEQYF. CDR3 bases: TGTGCCAGCAGCCCGGGGACAGGGGACGAGCAGTACTTC.

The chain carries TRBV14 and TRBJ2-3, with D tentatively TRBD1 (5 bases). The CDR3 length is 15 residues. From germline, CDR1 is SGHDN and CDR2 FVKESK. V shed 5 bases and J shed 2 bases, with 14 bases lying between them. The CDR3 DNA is TGTGCCAGCAGCTCGCCCCTAGGGGCCACAGATACGCAGTATTTT. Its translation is CASSSPLGATDTQYF.

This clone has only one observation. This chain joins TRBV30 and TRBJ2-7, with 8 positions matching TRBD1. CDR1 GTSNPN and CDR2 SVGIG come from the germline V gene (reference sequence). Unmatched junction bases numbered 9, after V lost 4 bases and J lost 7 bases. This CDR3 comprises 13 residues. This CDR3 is CAWTDRVGLEQYF. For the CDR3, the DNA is TGTGCCTGGACGGACAGGGTAGGGCTGGAGCAGTACTTC. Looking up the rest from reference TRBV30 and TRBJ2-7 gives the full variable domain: SQTIHQWPATLVQPVGSPLSLECTVEGTSNPNLYWYRQAAGRGLQLLFYSVGIGQISSEVPQNLSASRPQDRQFILSSKKLLLSDSGFYLCAWTDRVGLEQYFGPGTRLTVT.

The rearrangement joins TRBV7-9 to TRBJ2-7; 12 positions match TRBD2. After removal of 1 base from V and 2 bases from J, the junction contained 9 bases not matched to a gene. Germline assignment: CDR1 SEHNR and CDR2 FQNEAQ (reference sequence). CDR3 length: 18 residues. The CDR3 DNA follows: TGTGCCAGCAGCTTAGTAGTGGGACTAGCGGGCCTGCCCTACGAGCAGTACTTC. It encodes CASSLVVGLAGLPYEQYF.

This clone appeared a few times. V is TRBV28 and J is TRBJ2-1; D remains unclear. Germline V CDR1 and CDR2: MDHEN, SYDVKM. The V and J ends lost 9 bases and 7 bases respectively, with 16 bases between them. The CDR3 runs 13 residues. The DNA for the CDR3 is TGTGCCAGTTTAGCTGAAACTTCAAATGAGCAGTTCTTC. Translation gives CASLAETSNEQFF.